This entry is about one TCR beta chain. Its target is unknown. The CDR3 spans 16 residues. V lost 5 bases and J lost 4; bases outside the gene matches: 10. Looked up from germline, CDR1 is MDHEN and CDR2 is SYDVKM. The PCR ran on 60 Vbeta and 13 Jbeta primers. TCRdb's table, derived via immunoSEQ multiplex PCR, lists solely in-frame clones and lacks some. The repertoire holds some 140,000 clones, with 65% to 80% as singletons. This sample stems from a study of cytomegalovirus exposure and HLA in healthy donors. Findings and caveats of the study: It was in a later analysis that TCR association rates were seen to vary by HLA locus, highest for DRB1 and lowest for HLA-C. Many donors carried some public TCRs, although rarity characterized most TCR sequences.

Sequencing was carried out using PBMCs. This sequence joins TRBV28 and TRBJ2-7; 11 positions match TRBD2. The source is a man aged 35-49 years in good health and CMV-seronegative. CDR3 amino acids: CASSPQASGRWYEQYF. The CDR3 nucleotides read TGTGCCAGCAGTCCCCAAGCTAGCGGGAGGTGGTACGAGCAGTACTTC.